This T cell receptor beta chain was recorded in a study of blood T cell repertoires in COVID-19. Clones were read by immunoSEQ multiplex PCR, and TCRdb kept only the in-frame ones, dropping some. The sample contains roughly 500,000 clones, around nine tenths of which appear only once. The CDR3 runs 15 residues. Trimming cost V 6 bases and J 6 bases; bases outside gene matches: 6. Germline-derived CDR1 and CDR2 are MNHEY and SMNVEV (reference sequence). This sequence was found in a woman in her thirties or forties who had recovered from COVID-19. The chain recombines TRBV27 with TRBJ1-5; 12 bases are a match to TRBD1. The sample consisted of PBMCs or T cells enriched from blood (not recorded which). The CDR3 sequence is CASSPGTGGRQPQHF. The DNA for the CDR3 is TGTGCCAGCAGCCCCGGGACAGGGGGCCGTCAGCCCCAGCATTTT.